This entry lists 8 T cell receptor beta chains sequenced from one sample in a study of CD8 T cells in ankylosing spondylitis. TCRdb itself ran the 5' RACE reads through MiXCR, one entry per CDR3 protein. In the table there are around 250,000 distinct CDR3 sequences, 9.5% to 12% of which are singletons. The sequenced material came from blood, either unsorted or a sorted T cell fraction (not recorded which). The receptors stem from a male donor with ankylosing spondylitis or in good health (not recorded which).

There are a few counts of this clonotype. The V call is TRBV11-2, the J call TRBJ2-5; 12 bases are shared with TRBD1. Germline V lookup: CDR1 SGHAT, CDR2 FQNNGV. V lost 5 bases and J lost 5; bases outside the gene matches: 6. The CDR3 loop spans 15 amino acids. The CDR3 loop reads CASSLGTGGLETQYF. In nucleotides, the CDR3 is TGTGCCAGCAGCCTCGGGACAGGGGGCCTGGAGACCCAGTACTTC. Filled out from reference TRBV11-2 and TRBJ2-5, the complete variable domain reads EAGVAQSPRYKIIEKRQSVAFWCNPISGHATLYWYQQILGQGPKLLIQFQNNGVVDDSQLPKDRFSAERLKGVDSTLKIQPAKLEDSAVYLCASSLGTGGLETQYFGPGTRLLVL.

The table lists this clonotype with many counts. The chain uses TRBV5-1 and TRBJ2-5, with D uncertain. Germline CDR1 and CDR2: SGHRS and YFSETQ. There are 14 residues in the CDR3. V was trimmed by 2 bases and J by 3 bases, leaving 11 bases between them. This CDR3 reads CASSLHRTKETQYF. CDR3 sequence (DNA): TGCGCCAGCAGCTTACACCGAACTAAAGAGACCCAGTACTTC. Looking up the rest from reference TRBV5-1 and TRBJ2-5 gives the full variable domain: KAGVTQTPRYLIKTRGQQVTLSCSPISGHRSVSWYQQTPGQGLQFLFEYFSETQRNKGNFPGRFSGRQFSNSRSEMNVSTLELGDSALYLCASSLHRTKETQYFGPGTRLLVL.

V usage is TRBV18 and J usage is TRBJ2-7, with D possibly called TRBD1 or TRBD2 (5 bases each). Germline lookup yields CDR1 KGHSH and CDR2 LQKENI. The CDR3 covers 14 residues. The V gene lost 3 bases and the J gene lost 6 bases, with 15 bases spanning the gap. Here the CDR3 reads CASSPAGFGGEQYF. CDR3 nucleotides: TGTGCCAGCTCACCGGCAGGGTTTGGAGGCGAGCAGTACTTC.

This clonotype showed up many times. V and J are TRBV7-6 and TRBJ2-3; possibly TRBD2 for D (6 bases). V was clipped by 7 bases and J by 3 bases, with 20 bases between them. The CDR3 is 16 residues long. Germline V gives CDR1 SGHVS, CDR2 FNYEAQ. CDR3 nucleotide sequence: TGTGCCAGCACCTTGGGTCCCCGGGACTTAACAGATACGCAGTATTTT. It encodes CASTLGPRDLTDTQYF. Full variable domain (remainder filled in from reference TRBV7-6 and TRBJ2-3): GAGVSQSPRYKVTKRGQDVALRCDPISGHVSLYWYRQALGQGPEFLTYFNYEAQQDKSGLPNDRFSAERPEGSISTLTIQRTEQRDSAMYRCASTLGPRDLTDTQYFGPGTRLTVL.

The CDR3 reads CASKRGTTDTQYF. CDR3 nucleotides: TGTGCCAGCAAACGGGGCACCACAGATACGCAGTATTTT. The genes are TRBV2 and TRBJ2-3, with D possibly being TRBD1 or TRBD2 (5 bases each). This CDR3 comprises 13 residues. CDR1 and CDR2 from the germline V gene are SNHLY and FYNNEI. The V end was cut by 7 bases, the J end by 2 bases, with 10 bases between.

This clonotype was picked up many times. V is TRBV20-1 and J is TRBJ2-3, with D unclear. Germline-derived CDR1 and CDR2 are DFQATT and SNEGSKA (reference sequence). Trimming stripped 5 bases from V and 0 bases from J, with 21 bases between. The CDR3 sequence is 17 residues long. This CDR3 is CSAQFVGPASSTDTQYF. The CDR3 DNA reads TGCAGTGCTCAATTCGTAGGACCAGCGAGTAGCACAGATACGCAGTATTTT.

This clonotype was found many times. This rearrangement joins TRBV18 to TRBJ1-1; D gene unclear. V dropped 3 bases and J dropped 1 base, with 9 bases sitting between them. The CDR3 has 14 residues. Germline values: CDR1 KGHSH, CDR2 LQKENI. The CDR3 is CASSPNAANTEAFF. The DNA for the CDR3 is TGTGCCAGCTCACCCAACGCCGCGAACACTGAAGCTTTCTTT.

The genes are TRBV25-1 and TRBJ2-7; 10 positions match TRBD2. This CDR3 has 16 amino acids. J gave up 2 bases and V 3 bases, and 7 bases lay outside the gene matches. The germline V gene has CDR1 MGHDK and CDR2 SYGVNS. CDR3 in amino acids: CASSEGTSVGAYEQYF. CDR3 bases: TGTGCCAGCAGTGAGGGGACTAGCGTAGGAGCCTACGAGCAGTACTTC.